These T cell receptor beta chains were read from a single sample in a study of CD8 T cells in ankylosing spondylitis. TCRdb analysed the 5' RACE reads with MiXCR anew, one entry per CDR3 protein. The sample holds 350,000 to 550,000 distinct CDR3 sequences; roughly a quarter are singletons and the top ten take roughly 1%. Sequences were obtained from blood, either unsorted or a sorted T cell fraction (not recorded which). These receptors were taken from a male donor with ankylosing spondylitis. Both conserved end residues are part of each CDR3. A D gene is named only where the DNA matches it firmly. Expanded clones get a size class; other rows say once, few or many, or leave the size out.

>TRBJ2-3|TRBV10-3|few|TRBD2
CAISPSGRFSTQYF
TGTGCCATCAGTCCTAGCGGGAGGTTCTCAACGCAGTATTTT
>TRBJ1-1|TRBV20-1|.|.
CSAIQDGNTEAFF
TGCAGTGCTATCCAGGACGGCAACACTGAAGCTTTCTTT
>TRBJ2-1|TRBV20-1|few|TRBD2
CSAPREERDEQFF
TGCAGTGCCCCGCGGGAGGAAAGAGATGAGCAGTTCTTC
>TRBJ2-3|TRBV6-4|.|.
CASSSARTASTDTQYF
TGTGCCAGCAGCTCAGCCCGGACAGCCAGCACAGATACGCAGTATTTT
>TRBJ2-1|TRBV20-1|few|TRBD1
CSFLRTGVDNEQFF
TGCAGTTTCCTCCGGACAGGGGTCGACAATGAGCAGTTCTTC
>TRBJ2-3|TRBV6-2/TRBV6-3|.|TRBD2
CASSYGGLAGGPGWATDTQYF
TGTGCCAGCAGTTACGGAGGACTAGCGGGAGGTCCCGGTTGGGCAACAGATACGCAGTATTTT
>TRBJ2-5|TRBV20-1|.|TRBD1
CSARDARTGAPETQYF
TGCAGTGCTAGAGATGCGAGGACAGGGGCTCCAGAGACCCAGTACTTC
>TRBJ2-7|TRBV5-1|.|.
CASSLGAGLDEQYF
TGCGCCAGCTCGTTAGGAGCAGGGTTGGACGAGCAGTACTTC
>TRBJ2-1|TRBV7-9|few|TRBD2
CASSGGGADDEQFF
TGTGCCAGCAGCGGGGGAGGGGCAGACGATGAGCAGTTCTTC
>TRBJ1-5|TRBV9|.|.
CASSVGEGQPQHF
TGTGCCAGCAGCGTAGGGGAGGGCCAGCCCCAGCATTTT
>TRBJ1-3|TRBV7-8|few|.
CASSLRLWENTIYF
TGTGCCAGCAGCTTAAGATTGTGGGAAAACACCATATATTTT
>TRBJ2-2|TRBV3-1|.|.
CASSQQAAYRELFF
TGTGCCAGCAGCCAGCAAGCGGCGTACCGGGAGCTGTTTTTT
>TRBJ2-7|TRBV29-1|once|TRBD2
CSGGAGGPGEQYF
TGCAGCGGAGGGGCGGGAGGGCCTGGCGAGCAGTACTTC
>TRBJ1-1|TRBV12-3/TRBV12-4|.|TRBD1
CASSFSPGGNTEAFF
TGTGCCAGCAGTTTTTCCCCAGGGGGGAACACTGAAGCTTTCTTT
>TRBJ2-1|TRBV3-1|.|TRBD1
CASSQVGQGSYNEQFF
TGTGCCAGCAGCCAAGTGGGACAGGGCTCCTACAATGAGCAGTTCTTC
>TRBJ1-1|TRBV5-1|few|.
CASSLNFGREAFF
TGCGCCAGCAGCTTAAATTTTGGCCGAGAAGCTTTCTTT
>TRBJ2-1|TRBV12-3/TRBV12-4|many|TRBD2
CASSFNRPGLVYAEQFF
TGTGCCAGCAGTTTTAACCGACCGGGACTAGTGTATGCTGAGCAGTTCTTC
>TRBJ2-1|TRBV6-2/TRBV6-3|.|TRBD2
CASSLAGGLRGEQFF
TGTGCCAGCAGTTTGGCGGGAGGGCTACGGGGTGAGCAGTTCTTC
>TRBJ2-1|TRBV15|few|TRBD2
CATSRTAGRHNEQFF
TGTGCCACCAGCAGAACAGCGGGGCGGCACAATGAGCAGTTCTTC
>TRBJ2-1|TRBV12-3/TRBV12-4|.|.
CASERGGGGDNEQFF
TGTGCCAGCGAGAGGGGAGGGGGCGGGGACAATGAGCAGTTCTTC
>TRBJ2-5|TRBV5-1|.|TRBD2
CASSERLAEETQYF
TGCGCCAGCAGCGAAAGACTAGCGGAAGAGACCCAGTACTTC
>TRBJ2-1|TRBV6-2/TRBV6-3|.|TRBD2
CASSQRESYNEQFF
TGTGCCAGCAGTCAGCGGGAGTCCTACAATGAGCAGTTCTTC
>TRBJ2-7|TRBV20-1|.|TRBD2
CSARDSFSGSSYEQYF
TGCAGTGCTAGAGATTCGTTTAGCGGGAGCTCCTACGAGCAGTACTTC
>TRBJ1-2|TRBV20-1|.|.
CSARKNSQVGGYTF
TGCAGTGCTAGAAAAAACTCCCAGGTGGGGGGCTACACCTTC